The 7 T cell receptor beta chains reported below all come from one sample, sequenced in a study of T cell responses to AZD1222 COVID-19 vaccine. Repertoires were generated with immunoSEQ multiplex PCR, while TCRdb's copy carries only in-frame clones and drops some. The sample has tens of thousands of clones, 65% to 90% seen once. This specimen was peripheral blood, taken on day 0 of AZD1222 vaccination. The receptors shown here come from an adult in good health.

This clone was picked up one time. This chain joins TRBV13 and TRBJ2-7; D uncertain. CDR3 length: 15 residues. CDR1 PRHDT and CDR2 FYEKMQ come from the germline V gene (reference sequence). Trimming left V 8 bases short and J 2 bases short, with 19 bases between. This chain's CDR3 is CASSAWTPTAYEQYF. CDR3 in DNA: TGTGCCAGCTCCGCGTGGACCCCGACGGCCTACGAGCAGTACTTC.

V and J are TRBV12-3 or TRBV12-4 and TRBJ1-5, with unresolved D. The CDR3 totals 11 residues. Trimming cost V 6 bases and J 3 bases, with 3 bases left between them. The CDR3 DNA is TGTGCCAGCAGCTTCAATCAGCCCCAGCATTTT. Its translation is CASSFNQPQHF.

The rearrangement uses TRBV3-1 (or the pseudogene TRBV3-2) and TRBJ2-7, with D possibly TRBD2 on 6 matching bases. The CDR3 is made up of 16 amino acids. Germline CDR1 is LGHDT and CDR2 is YNNKEL (reference sequence). V lost 1 base and J lost 4, with 17 bases in between. The CDR3 loop reads CASSQAPAGLPYEQYF. The CDR3 DNA reads as TGTGCCAGCAGCCAAGCCCCGGCGGGACTCCCATACGAGCAGTACTTC.

This chain uses TRBV29-1 with TRBJ2-7; the match to TRBD1 covers 8 bases. Germline V gives CDR1 SQVTM, CDR2 ANQGSEA. The junction had 13 bases not matched to a gene; V was cut back by 3 bases and J by 3 bases. CDR3 length: 16 amino acids. CDR3 sequence: CSVDGGGQGADYEQYF. CDR3 coding DNA: TGCAGCGTTGATGGGGGTGGGCAGGGGGCCGACTACGAGCAGTACTTC.

J is TRBJ2-1 and V is TRBV14, with a tentative D call TRBD1 (6 bases). Trimming stripped 1 base from V and 10 bases from J, with 14 bases between. Germline-derived CDR1 and CDR2 are SGHDN and FVKESK. CDR3 length: 14 amino acids. The CDR3 loop reads CASSQVRGRAEQFF. Written as DNA, the CDR3 is TGTGCCAGCAGCCAAGTGAGGGGGAGAGCCGAGCAGTTCTTC.

The chain recombines TRBV21-1 with TRBJ2-3; TRBD1, the table's D call, lacks a check against the DNA. TRBV21-1 is a pseudogene locus. This CDR3 region has 22 residues. This CDR3 is CASSKSVRNPRQTRRVADTQYF. The CDR3 DNA is TGTGCCAGCAGCAAATCAGTAAGAAACCCCCGGCAAACACGCAGGGTCGCAGATACGCAGTATTTT.

This clone has just one count. The gene calls are TRBV4-1 and TRBJ2-2, with TRBD1 matching over 12 bases. The CDR3 length is 18 residues. Germline CDR1 and CDR2: MGHRA and YSYEKL. Trimming cost V 2 bases and J 2 bases; bases outside gene matches: 6. In DNA, the CDR3 is TGCGCCAGCAGCCAACCCGGGACAGGGGGCGAAAACACCGGGGAGCTGTTTTTT. It encodes CASSQPGTGGENTGELFF.